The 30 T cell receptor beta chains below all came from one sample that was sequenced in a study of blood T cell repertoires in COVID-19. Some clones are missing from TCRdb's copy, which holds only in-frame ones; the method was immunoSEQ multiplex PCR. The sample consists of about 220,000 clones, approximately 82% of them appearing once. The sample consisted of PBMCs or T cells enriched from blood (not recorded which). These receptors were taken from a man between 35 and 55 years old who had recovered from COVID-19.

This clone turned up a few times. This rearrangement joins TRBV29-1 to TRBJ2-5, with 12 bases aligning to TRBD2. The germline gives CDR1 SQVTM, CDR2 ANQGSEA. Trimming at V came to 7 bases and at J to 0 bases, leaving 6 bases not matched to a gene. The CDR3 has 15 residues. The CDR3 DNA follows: TGCAGCGGGACTAGCGGGGCGGTGTACCAAGAGACCCAGTACTTC. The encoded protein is CSGTSGAVYQETQYF. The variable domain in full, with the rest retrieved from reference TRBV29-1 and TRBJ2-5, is SAVISQKPSRDICQRGTSLTIQCQVDSQVTMMFWYRQQPGQSLTLIATANQGSEATYESGFVIDKFPISRPNLTFSTLTVSNMSPEDSSIYLCSGTSGAVYQETQYFGPGTRLLVL.

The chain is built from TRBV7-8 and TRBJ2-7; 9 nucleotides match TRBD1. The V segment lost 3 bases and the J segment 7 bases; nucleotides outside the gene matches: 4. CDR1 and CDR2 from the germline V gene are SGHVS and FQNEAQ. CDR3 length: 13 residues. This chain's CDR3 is CASSFNRGREQYF. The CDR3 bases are TGTGCCAGCAGCTTTAACAGGGGGCGGGAGCAGTACTTC.

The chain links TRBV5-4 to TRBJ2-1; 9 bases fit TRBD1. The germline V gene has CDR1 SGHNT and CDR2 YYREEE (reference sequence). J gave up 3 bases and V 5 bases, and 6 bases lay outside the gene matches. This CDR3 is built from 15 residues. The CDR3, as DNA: TGTGCCAGCAGGTCCGGGACAGGGCGCTACAATGAGCAGTTCTTC. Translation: CASRSGTGRYNEQFF.

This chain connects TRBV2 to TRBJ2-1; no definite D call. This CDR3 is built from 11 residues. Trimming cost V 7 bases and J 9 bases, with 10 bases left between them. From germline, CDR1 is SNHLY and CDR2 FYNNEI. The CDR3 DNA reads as TGTGCCAGCATTTATCACACTGAGCAGTTCTTC. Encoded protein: CASIYHTEQFF.

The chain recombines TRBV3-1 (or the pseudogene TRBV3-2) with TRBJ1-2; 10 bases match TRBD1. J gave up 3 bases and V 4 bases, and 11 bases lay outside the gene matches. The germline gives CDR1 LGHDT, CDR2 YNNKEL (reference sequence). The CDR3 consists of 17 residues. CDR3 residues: CASSPTKGQGGDYGYTF. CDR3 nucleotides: TGTGCCAGCAGCCCGACCAAAGGACAGGGGGGGGACTATGGCTACACCTTC.

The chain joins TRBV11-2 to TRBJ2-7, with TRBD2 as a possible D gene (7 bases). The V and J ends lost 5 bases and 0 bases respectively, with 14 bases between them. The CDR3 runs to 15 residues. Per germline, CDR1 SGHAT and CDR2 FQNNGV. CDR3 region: CASSPLGGLSYEQYF. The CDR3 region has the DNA TGTGCCAGCAGCCCTCTGGGGGGGCTCTCCTACGAGCAGTACTTC.

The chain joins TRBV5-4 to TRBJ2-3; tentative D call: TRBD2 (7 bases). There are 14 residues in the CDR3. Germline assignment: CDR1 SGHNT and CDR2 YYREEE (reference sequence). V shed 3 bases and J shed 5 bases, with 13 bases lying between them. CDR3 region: CASSSGGVGDTQYF. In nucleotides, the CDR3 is TGTGCCAGCAGCTCGGGGGGCGTTGGAGATACGCAGTATTTT.

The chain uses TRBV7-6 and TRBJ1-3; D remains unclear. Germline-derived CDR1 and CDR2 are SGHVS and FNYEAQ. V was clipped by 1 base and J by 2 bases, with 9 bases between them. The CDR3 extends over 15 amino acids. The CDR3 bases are TGTGCCAGCAGCTTAGGCTCGCTAACTGGAAACACCATATATTTT. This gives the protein CASSLGSLTGNTIYF.

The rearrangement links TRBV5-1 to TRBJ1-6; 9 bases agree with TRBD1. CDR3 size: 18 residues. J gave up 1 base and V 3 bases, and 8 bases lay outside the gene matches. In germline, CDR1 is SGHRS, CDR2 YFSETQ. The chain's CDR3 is CASSSGGQGISYNSPLHF. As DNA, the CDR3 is TGCGCCAGCAGCTCAGGCGGACAGGGGATATCCTATAATTCACCCCTCCACTTT.

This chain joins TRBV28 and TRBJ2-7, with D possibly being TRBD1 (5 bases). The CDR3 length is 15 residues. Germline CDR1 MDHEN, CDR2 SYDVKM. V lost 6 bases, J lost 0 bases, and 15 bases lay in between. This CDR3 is CASSPPTASSYEQYF. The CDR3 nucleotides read TGTGCCAGCAGCCCCCCGACAGCGAGCTCCTACGAGCAGTACTTC.

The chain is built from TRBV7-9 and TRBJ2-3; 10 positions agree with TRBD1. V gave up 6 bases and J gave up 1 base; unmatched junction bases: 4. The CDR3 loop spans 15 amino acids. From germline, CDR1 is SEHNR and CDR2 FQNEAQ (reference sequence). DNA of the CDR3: TGTGCCAGCAGATCTGGACAGGGGGGCACAGATACGCAGTATTTT. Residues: CASRSGQGGTDTQYF.

The CDR3 DNA follows: TGTGCCAGCAGCTTTGAGGGTTCAAACTATGGCTACACCTTC. It is translated as CASSFEGSNYGYTF. The V call is TRBV5-8, the J call TRBJ1-2; D gene uncertain. The CDR3 consists of 14 residues. Germline V CDR1 and CDR2: SGHTS, YDEGEE. Deletions cut 2 bases from V and 2 bases from J, with 10 bases between.

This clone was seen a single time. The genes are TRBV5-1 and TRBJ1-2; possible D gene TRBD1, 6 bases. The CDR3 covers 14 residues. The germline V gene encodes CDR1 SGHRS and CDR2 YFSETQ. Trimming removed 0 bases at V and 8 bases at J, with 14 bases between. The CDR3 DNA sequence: TGCGCCAGCAGCTTGGGGCGCAGGGGTGACGGCTACACCTTC. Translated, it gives CASSLGRRGDGYTF.

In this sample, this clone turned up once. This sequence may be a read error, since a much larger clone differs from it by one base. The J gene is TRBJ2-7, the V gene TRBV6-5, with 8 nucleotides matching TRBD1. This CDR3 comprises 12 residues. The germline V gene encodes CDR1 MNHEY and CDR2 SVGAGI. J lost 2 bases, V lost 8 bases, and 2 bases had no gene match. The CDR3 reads CASGTGTYEQYF. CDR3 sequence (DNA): TGTGCCAGCGGGACAGGAACCTACGAGCAGTACTTC.

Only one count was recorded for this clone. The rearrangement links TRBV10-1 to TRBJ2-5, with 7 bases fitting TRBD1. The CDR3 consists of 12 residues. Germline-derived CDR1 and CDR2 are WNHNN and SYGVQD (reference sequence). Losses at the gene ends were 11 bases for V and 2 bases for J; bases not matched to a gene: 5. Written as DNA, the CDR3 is TGCGCCCCCGGGACAGCTCAAGAGACCCAGTACTTC. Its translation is CAPGTAQETQYF.

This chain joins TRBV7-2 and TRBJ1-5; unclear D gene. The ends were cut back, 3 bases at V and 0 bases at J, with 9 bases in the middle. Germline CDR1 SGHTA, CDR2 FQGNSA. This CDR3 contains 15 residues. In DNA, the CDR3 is TGTGCCAGCAGCTTGGGCGTCTATAGCAATCAGCCCCAGCATTTT. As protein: CASSLGVYSNQPQHF.

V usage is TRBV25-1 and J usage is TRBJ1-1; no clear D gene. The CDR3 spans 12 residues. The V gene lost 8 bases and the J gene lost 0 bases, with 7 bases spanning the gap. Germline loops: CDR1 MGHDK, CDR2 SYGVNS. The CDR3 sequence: CASGQVNTEAFF. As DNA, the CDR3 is TGTGCCAGCGGGCAGGTGAACACTGAAGCTTTCTTT.

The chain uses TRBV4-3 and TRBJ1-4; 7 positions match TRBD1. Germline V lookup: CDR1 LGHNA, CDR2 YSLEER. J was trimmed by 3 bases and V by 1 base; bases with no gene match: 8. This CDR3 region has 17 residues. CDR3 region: CASSQVLQGPANEKLFF. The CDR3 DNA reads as TGCGCCAGCAGCCAAGTTCTACAGGGGCCAGCTAATGAAAAACTGTTTTTT.

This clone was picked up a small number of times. CDR3 nucleotide sequence: TGTGCCAGCAGCCAAGCTGAGGCGGGGGGGTACGAGCAGTACTTC. Translating gives CASSQAEAGGYEQYF. The chain employs TRBV3-1 (or the pseudogene TRBV3-2) and TRBJ2-7, with 9 nucleotides matching TRBD2. There are 15 residues in the CDR3. After removal of 1 base from V and 4 bases from J, the junction contained 5 bases not matched to a gene. Per germline, CDR1 LGHDT and CDR2 YNNKEL (reference sequence).

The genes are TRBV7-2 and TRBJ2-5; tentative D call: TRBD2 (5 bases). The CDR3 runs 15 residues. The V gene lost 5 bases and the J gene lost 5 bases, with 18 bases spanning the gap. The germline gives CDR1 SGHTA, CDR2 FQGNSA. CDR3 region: CASSPPGRRRETQYF. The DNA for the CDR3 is TGTGCCAGCAGCCCACCGGGCCGAAGGAGGGAGACCCAGTACTTC.

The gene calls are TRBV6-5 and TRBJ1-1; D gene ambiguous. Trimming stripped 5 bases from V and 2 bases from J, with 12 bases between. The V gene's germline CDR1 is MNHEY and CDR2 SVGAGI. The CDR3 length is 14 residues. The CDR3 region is CASSPELRNTEAFF. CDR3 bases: TGTGCCAGCAGTCCTGAGCTACGAAACACTGAAGCTTTCTTT.

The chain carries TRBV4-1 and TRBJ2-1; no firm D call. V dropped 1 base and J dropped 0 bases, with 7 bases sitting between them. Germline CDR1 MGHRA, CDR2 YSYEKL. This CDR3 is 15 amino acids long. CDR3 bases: TGCGCCAGCAGCCAAGTCGATAGCTCCTACAATGAGCAGTTCTTC. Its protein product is CASSQVDSSYNEQFF.

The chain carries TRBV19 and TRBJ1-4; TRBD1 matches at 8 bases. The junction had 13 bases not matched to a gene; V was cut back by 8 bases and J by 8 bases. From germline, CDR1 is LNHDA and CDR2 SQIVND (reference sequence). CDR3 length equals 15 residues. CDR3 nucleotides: TGTGCCAGTCGACTTTCAGGGGGCGCAAACGAAAAACTGTTTTTT. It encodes CASRLSGGANEKLFF.

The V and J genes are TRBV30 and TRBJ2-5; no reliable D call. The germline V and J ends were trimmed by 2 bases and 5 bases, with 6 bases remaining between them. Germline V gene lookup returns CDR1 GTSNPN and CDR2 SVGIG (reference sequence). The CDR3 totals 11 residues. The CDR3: CAWSSVETQYF. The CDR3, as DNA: TGTGCCTGGAGTTCGGTGGAGACCCAGTACTTC.

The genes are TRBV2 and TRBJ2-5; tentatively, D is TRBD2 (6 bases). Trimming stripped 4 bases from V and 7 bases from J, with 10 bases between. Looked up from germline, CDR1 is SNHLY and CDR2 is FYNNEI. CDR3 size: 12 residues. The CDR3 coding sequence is TGTGCCAGCAGTGTCCTCGGGGGGACCCAGTACTTC. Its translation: CASSVLGGTQYF.

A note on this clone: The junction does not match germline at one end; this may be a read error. Here the CDR3 reads CASSLDRDYGYTF. The DNA of the CDR3 is TGTGCCAGCAGTTTGGACAGGGACTATGGCTACACCTTC. The chain combines TRBV5-4 with TRBJ1-2, with 8 bases aligning to TRBD1. Germline V gives CDR1 SGHNT, CDR2 YYREEE (reference sequence). The CDR3 length is 13 residues.

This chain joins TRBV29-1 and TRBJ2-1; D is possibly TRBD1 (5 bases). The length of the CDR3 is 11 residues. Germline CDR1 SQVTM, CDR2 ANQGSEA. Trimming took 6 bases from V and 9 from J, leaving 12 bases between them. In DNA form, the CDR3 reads TGCAGCGTGGATTGGACACGTGAGCAGTTCTTC. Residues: CSVDWTREQFF.

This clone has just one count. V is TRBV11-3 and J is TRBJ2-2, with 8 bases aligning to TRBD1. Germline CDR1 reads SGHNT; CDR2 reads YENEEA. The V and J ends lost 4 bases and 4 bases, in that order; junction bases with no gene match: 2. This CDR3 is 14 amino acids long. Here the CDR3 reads CASSWTGSTGELFF. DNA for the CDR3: TGTGCCAGCAGCTGGACAGGGTCCACCGGGGAGCTGTTTTTT.

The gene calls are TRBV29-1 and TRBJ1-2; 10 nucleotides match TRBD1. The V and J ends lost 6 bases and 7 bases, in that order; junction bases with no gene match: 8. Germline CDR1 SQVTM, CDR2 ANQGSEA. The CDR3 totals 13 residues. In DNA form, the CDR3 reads TGCAGCGTCGGGGACAGGGGCCTAGGTGGCTACACCTTC. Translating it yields CSVGDRGLGGYTF.

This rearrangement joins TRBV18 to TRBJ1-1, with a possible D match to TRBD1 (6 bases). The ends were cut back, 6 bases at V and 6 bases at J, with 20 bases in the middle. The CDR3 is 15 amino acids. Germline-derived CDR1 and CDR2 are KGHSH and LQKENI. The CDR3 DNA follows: TGTGCCAGCTCCCAACTACCGGACAGAAGCCCTGAAGCTTTCTTT. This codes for CASSQLPDRSPEAFF.